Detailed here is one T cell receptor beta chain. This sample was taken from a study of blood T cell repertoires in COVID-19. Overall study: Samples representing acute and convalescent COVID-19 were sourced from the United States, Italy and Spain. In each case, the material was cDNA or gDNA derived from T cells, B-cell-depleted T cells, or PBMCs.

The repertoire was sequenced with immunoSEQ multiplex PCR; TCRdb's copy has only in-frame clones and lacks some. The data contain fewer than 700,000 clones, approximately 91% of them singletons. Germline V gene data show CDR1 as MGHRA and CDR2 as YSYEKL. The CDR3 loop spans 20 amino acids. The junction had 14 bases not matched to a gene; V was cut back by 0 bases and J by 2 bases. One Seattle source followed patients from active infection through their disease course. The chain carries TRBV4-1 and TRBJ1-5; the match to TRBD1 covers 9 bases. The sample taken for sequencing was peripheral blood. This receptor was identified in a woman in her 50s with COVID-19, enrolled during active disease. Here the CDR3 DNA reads TGCGCCAGCAGCCAAGACTTGTCCCGGGACAGGGTAAAGGGCAATCAGCCCCAGCATTTT. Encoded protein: CASSQDLSRDRVKGNQPQHF.